This TCR beta chain comes out of a study of PD-L1 blockade in urothelial cancer. V was clipped by 6 bases and J by 3 bases, with 8 bases between them. CDR1 is MDHEN and CDR2 is SYDVKM in the germline V gene. The CDR3 covers 12 residues. As for time point: pretreatment peripheral blood. Sequencing was performed with immunoSEQ multiplex PCR; in TCRdb, only in-frame clones are kept and a portion is missing. Seen here are about 130,000 clones, less than 85% observed once, and the top ten hold 3.2%. This receptor was obtained from a man aged 50-59 years with urothelial cancer. The chain carries TRBV28 and TRBJ1-2; perhaps TRBD1 as D (5 bases). This material consisted of PBMCs, taken around atezolizumab (anti-PD-L1) treatment. CDR3 residues: CASRDSHYGYTF. As DNA, the CDR3 is TGTGCCAGCAGAGACAGCCACTATGGCTACACCTTC.